The 16 T cell receptor beta chains listed next were all sequenced from one sample in a study of cytomegalovirus exposure and HLA in healthy donors. PCR was performed using 60 Vbeta and 13 Jbeta primers. Repertoires were generated with immunoSEQ multiplex PCR, while TCRdb's copy carries only in-frame clones and drops some. The sample yields approximately 110,000 clones, approximately 73% seen once. Sequenced input: PBMCs. Receptors originate from a man in his fifties or sixties in good health and CMV-seropositive.

The chain is built from TRBV6-1 and TRBJ2-7; 12 nucleotides agree with TRBD2. Trimming at V came to 6 bases and at J to 4 bases, leaving 7 bases not matched to a gene. Germline loops: CDR1 MNHNS, CDR2 SASEGT. The CDR3 is 15 amino acids. The CDR3 loop is CASRVLAGGRYEQYF. In nucleotides, the CDR3 is TGTGCCAGCAGGGTACTAGCGGGGGGCCGGTACGAGCAGTACTTC.

The V and J genes are TRBV2 and TRBJ2-2; weak D call: TRBD1 (6 bases). CDR1 and CDR2 from the germline V gene are SNHLY and FYNNEI. The V end was cut by 7 bases, the J end by 3 bases, with 15 bases between. CDR3 length: 15 amino acids. The CDR3 loop reads CASTPQGRDTGELFF. CDR3 nucleotide sequence: TGTGCCAGCACCCCACAGGGACGGGACACCGGGGAGCTGTTTTTT.

This clone has only a few counts. The CDR3 reads CASSKNRGKNQPQHF. The CDR3 DNA is TGTGCCAGCAGCAAAAACAGGGGGAAGAATCAGCCCCAGCATTTT. The chain employs TRBV5-6 and TRBJ1-5; 8 bases line up with TRBD1. The CDR3 has 15 amino acids. With 4 bases clipped from V and 4 bases from J, the junction kept 7 bases outside the gene matches. Germline CDR1 and CDR2: SGHDT and YYEEEE.

This chain uses TRBV19 with TRBJ1-1; perhaps TRBD1 as D (5 bases). The CDR3 sequence is 13 residues long. Germline-derived CDR1 and CDR2 are LNHDA and SQIVND (reference sequence). With 4 bases removed from V and 6 bases from J, the gap between germline ends came to 12 bases. Written as DNA, the CDR3 is TGTGCCAGTAGTAGGGGCTTGAGGTCTGAAGCTTTCTTT. Amino acids: CASSRGLRSEAFF.

This chain joins TRBV6-1 and TRBJ1-2; 7 bases match TRBD1. Germline trimming cut 3 bases from V and 4 bases from J; bases unmatched to any gene: 8. CDR3 length equals 15 residues. Per germline, CDR1 MNHNS and CDR2 SASEGT. The CDR3 spells CASSEGPTGPYGYTF. In nucleotides, the CDR3 is TGTGCCAGCAGTGAGGGCCCGACAGGGCCCTATGGCTACACCTTC.

The chain uses TRBV6-1 and TRBJ2-2; 8 positions agree with TRBD1. The germline gives CDR1 MNHNS, CDR2 SASEGT. The V segment lost 0 bases and the J segment 13 bases; nucleotides outside the gene matches: 4. The CDR3 is 13 amino acids. The CDR3 DNA follows: TGTGCCAGCAGTGAAGCGAGAGGGACAGGGCTGTTTTTT. Protein product: CASSEARGTGLFF.

This chain links TRBV2 with TRBJ2-2; 9 bases map to TRBD1. Germline CDR1 SNHLY, CDR2 FYNNEI. Trimming took 5 bases from V and 5 from J; bases not matched to a gene: 6. CDR3 length: 15 amino acids. The CDR3 spells CASSQGQGLTGELFF. DNA for the CDR3: TGTGCCAGCAGTCAGGGACAGGGTTTAACCGGGGAGCTGTTTTTT.

The rearrangement links TRBV7-3 to TRBJ2-5; D unclear. The CDR3 totals 13 residues. Trimming removed 2 bases from V and 3 bases from J, with 7 bases in between. Germline V CDR1 and CDR2: SGHTA, FQGTGA. As DNA, the CDR3 is TGTGCCAGCAGCTTACTCGGTAAAGAGACCCAGTACTTC. Translated, it gives CASSLLGKETQYF.

This chain joins TRBV11-2 and TRBJ1-2; D is unresolved. The CDR3 totals 16 residues. Per the germline V gene, CDR1 is SGHAT and CDR2 is FQNNGV. V was shortened by 6 bases and J by 2 bases, with 19 bases between the two germline ends. The CDR3 bases are TGTGCCAGCAGAGGACTACAGCGTCTCCAAAACTATGGCTACACCTTC. This codes for CASRGLQRLQNYGYTF.

The DNA of the CDR3 is TGTGCCTGGAGTGTAGGGGGGGGTGGCAATCAGCCCCAGCATTTT. Translating it yields CAWSVGGGGNQPQHF. The rearrangement links TRBV30 to TRBJ1-5; perhaps TRBD1 as D (6 bases). Trimming took 0 bases from V and 2 from J, leaving 11 bases between them. The CDR3 is 15 residues long. Germline V gene data show CDR1 as GTSNPN and CDR2 as SVGIG (reference sequence).

J is TRBJ2-1 and V is TRBV6-5; 12 positions agree with TRBD2. The trim removed 4 bases at V and 7 bases at J, leaving 5 bases unmatched. The CDR3 totals 15 residues. CDR1 is MNHEY, CDR2 SVGAGI, per germline. CDR3 amino acids: CASSSLAGGRNEQFF. In nucleotides, the CDR3 is TGTGCCAGCAGTTCTCTAGCGGGGGGGCGGAATGAGCAGTTCTTC.

This chain joins TRBV25-1 and TRBJ2-5; TRBD1 matches 10 bases. Germline V gene sequence: CDR1 MGHDK, CDR2 SYGVNS. This CDR3 spans 16 amino acids. The V and J ends lost 7 bases and 5 bases, in that order; junction bases with no gene match: 13. The CDR3, as DNA: TGTGCCAGCACCCCCGACCTGGGACAGGGGCGCGAGACCCAGTACTTC. This codes for CASTPDLGQGRETQYF.

This clone was seen a few times. The chain employs TRBV11-2 and TRBJ2-5; TRBD1 matches at 7 bases. The germline V gene encodes CDR1 SGHAT and CDR2 FQNNGV. CDR3 length: 14 amino acids. J lost 2 bases, V lost 2 bases, and 2 bases had no gene match. CDR3 in DNA: TGTGCCAGCAGCTTATGGACAGGTCAAGAGACCCAGTACTTC. As protein: CASSLWTGQETQYF.

This chain links TRBV10-3 with TRBJ2-7, with a tentative D call TRBD1 (5 bases). V was trimmed by 7 bases and J by 6 bases, leaving 13 bases between them. CDR1 and CDR2 (germline): ENHRY, SYGVKD. There are 12 residues in the CDR3. This CDR3 is CAIKGEGGEQYF. The CDR3 nucleotides are TGTGCCATCAAAGGGGAAGGCGGCGAGCAGTACTTC.

The CDR3 reads CASSLVLGADTQYF. The CDR3 nucleotides are TGTGCCAGCAGCTTAGTGTTGGGCGCAGATACGCAGTATTTT. This chain links TRBV7-2 with TRBJ2-3, with no clear D. Trimming took off 1 base at V and 4 bases at J, with 9 bases between the two ends. The CDR3 covers 14 residues. Germline V gives CDR1 SGHTA, CDR2 FQGNSA.

The chain has TRBV5-1 and TRBJ2-2, with TRBD2 matching 12 bases. This CDR3 is built from 17 residues. With V trimmed by 3 bases and J by 6 bases, 9 bases remained unmatched. Germline V lookup: CDR1 SGHRS, CDR2 YFSETQ. CDR3 sequence (DNA): TGCGCCAGCAGCTCAACCAGTACTAGCGGGGGGCCCGGGGAGCTGTTTTTT. This codes for CASSSTSTSGGPGELFF.